This T cell receptor beta chain comes out of a study of shared clonotypes between healthy human individuals. Across the whole study: Contributing individuals were a couple of females and three males aged 18 to 49.

Comment on this clone: The antigen remains undetermined.

TCRdb keeps only in-frame clones here, not all; method: immunoSEQ multiplex PCR. The sample has about 380,000 clones, about 97% seen once. The CD8 memory sample joined CD45RO+ cells and CCR7-negative CD45RA+ cells. The study's findings and limits: Sampling used blood alone; tissue repertoires probably differ.

The TCR was taken from a man aged 25-40 years in good health. Source material: memory CD8+ T cells sorted from blood. Documented subset: CD45RO+ cells pooled with CCR7-negative TemRA cells.

The CDR3 DNA sequence: TGTGCCAGCAGTCAACCCCGACGCCACTCCTACAATGAGCAGTTCTTC. Its protein product is CASSQPRRHSYNEQFF. The J gene is TRBJ2-1, the V gene TRBV28, with D hard to call. Trimming shortened V by 5 bases and J by 0 bases, and 14 bases separated the two germline ends. The CDR3 consists of 16 residues. Germline CDR1 and CDR2: MDHEN and SYDVKM.